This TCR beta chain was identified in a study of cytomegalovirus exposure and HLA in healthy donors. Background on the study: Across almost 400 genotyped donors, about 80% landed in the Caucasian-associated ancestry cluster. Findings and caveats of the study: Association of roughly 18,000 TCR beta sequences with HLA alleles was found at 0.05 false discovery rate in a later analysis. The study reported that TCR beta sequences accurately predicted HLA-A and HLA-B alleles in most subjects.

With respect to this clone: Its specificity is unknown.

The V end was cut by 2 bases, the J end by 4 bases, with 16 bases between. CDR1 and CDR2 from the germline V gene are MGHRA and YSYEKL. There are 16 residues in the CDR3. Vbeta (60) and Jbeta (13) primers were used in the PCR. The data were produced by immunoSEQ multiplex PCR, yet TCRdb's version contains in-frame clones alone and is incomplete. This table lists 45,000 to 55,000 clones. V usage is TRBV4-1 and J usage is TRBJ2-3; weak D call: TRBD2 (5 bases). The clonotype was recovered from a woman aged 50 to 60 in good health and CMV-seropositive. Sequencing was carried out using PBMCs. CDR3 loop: CASSQLGLLGADTQYF. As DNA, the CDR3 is TGCGCCAGCAGCCAACTAGGACTTCTTGGGGCAGATACGCAGTATTTT.